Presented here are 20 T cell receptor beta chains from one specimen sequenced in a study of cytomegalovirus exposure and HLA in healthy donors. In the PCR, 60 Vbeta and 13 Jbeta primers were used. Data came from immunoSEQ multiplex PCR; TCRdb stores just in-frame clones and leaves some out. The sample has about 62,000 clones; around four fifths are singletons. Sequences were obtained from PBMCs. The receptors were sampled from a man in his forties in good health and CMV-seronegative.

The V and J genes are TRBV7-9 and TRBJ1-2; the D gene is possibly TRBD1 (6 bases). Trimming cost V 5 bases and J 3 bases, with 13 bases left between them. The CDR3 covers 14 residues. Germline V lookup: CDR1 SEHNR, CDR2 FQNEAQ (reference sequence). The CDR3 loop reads CASSQSGVDYGYTF. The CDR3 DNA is TGTGCCAGCAGCCAATCAGGGGTGGACTATGGCTACACCTTC.

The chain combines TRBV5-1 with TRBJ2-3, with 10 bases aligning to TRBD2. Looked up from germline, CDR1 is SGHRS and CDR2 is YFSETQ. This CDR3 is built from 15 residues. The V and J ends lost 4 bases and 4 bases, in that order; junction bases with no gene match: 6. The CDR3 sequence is CASSRTSGDSDTQYF. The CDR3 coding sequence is TGCGCCAGCAGCCGGACTAGCGGAGACTCAGATACGCAGTATTTT.

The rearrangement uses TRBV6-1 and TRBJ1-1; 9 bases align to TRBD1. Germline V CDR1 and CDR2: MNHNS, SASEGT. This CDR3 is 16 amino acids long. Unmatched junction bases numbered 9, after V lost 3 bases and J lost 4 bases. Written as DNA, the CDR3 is TGTGCCAGCAGTGACCCGGGACAGGGTAGTATCACTGAAGCTTTCTTT. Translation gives CASSDPGQGSITEAFF.

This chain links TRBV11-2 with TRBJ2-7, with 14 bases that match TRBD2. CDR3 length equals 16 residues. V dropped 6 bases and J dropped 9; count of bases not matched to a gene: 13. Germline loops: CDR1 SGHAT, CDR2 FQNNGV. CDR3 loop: CASSSIGTSGGRAQYF. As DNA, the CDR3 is TGTGCCAGCAGTTCAATCGGGACTAGCGGGGGCCGTGCGCAGTACTTC.

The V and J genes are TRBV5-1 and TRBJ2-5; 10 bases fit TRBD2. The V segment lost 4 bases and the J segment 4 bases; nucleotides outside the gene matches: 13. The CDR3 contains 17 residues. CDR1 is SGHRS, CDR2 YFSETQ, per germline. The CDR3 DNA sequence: TGCGCCAGCAGCCCCGTTCCTAGCGGGAGCGGGGGAGAGACCCAGTACTTC. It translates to CASSPVPSGSGGETQYF.

The CDR3 DNA follows: TGTGCCAGCAGTTTCACTAGCGGGCCCCAAGAGACCCAGTACTTC. Its translation: CASSFTSGPQETQYF. The J gene is TRBJ2-5, the V gene TRBV6-5, with TRBD2 matching 9 bases. Per germline, CDR1 MNHEY and CDR2 SVGAGI. J was trimmed by 1 base and V by 4 bases; bases with no gene match: 4. This CDR3 has 15 residues.

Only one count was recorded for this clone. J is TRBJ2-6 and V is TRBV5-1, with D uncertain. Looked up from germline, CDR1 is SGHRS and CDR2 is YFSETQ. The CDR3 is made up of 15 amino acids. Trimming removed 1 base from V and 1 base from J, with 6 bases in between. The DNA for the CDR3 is TGCGCCAGCAGCTTGCCAGGATCTGGGGCCAACGTCCTGACTTTC. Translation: CASSLPGSGANVLTF. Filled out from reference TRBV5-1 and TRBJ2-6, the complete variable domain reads KAGVTQTPRYLIKTRGQQVTLSCSPISGHRSVSWYQQTPGQGLQFLFEYFSETQRNKGNFPGRFSGRQFSNSRSEMNVSTLELGDSALYLCASSLPGSGANVLTFGAGSRLTVL.

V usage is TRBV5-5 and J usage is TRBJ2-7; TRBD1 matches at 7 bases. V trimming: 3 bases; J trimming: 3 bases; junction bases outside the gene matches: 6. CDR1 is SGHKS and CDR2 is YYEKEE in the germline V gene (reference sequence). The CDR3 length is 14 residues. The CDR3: CASSSGQLVYEQYF. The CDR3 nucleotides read TGTGCCAGCAGCTCGGGACAGCTTGTCTACGAGCAGTACTTC. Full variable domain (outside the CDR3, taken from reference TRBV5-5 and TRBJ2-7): DAGVTQSPTHLIKTRGQQVTLRCSPISGHKSVSWYQQVLGQGPQFIFQYYEKEERGRGNFPDRFSARQFPNYSSELNVNALLLGDSALYLCASSSGQLVYEQYFGPGTRLTVT.

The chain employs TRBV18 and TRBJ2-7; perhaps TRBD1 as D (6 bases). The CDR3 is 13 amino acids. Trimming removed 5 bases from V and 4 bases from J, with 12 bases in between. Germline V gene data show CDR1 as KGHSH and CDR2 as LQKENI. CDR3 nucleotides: TGTGCCAGCTCAGCAGGGGCACCTTACGAGCAGTACTTC. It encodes CASSAGAPYEQYF.

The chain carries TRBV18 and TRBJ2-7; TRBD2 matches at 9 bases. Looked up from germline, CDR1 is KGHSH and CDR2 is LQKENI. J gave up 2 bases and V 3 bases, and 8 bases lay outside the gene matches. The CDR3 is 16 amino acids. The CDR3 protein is CASSPQTSGRTYEQYF. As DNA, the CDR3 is TGTGCCAGCTCACCTCAGACTAGCGGTCGGACCTACGAGCAGTACTTC.

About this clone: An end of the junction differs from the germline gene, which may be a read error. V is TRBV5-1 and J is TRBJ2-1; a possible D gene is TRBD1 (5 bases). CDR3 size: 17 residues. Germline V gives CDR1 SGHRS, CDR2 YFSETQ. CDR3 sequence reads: CASSLALSTDSYDEQFF. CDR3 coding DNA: TGCGCCAGCAGCTTGGCCCTATCGACAGACTCCTACGATGAGCAGTTCTTC.

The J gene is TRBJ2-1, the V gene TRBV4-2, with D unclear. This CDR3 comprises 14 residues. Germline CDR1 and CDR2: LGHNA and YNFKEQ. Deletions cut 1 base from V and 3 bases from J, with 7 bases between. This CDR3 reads CASSQGGLYNEQFF. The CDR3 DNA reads TGTGCCAGCAGCCAAGGTGGGCTCTACAATGAGCAGTTCTTC.

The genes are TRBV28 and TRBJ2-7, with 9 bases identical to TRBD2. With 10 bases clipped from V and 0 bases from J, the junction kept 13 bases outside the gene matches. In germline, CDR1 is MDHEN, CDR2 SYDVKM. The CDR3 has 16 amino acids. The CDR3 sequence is CATSSEREALSYEQYF. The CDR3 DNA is TGTGCCACGAGTTCCGAGCGGGAGGCTCTCTCCTACGAGCAGTACTTC.

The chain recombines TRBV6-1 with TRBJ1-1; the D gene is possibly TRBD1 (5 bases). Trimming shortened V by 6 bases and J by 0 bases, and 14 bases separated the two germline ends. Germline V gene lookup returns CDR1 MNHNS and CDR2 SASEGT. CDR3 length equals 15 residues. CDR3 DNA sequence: TGTGCCAGCAGCCCAGTCAGGGATTTGAACACTGAAGCTTTCTTT. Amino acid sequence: CASSPVRDLNTEAFF.

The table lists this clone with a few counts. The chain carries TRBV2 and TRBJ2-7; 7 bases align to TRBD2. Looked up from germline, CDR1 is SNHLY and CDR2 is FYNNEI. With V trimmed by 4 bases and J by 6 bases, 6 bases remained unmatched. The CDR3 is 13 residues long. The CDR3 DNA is TGTGCCAGCAGTGGGACACGCGGGGGCGAGCAGTACTTC. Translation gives CASSGTRGGEQYF. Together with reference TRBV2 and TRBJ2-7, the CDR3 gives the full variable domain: EPEVTQTPSHQVTQMGQEVILRCVPISNHLYFYWYRQILGQKVEFLVSFYNNEISEKSEIFDDQFSVERPDGSNFTLKIRSTKLEDSAMYFCASSGTRGGEQYFGPGTRLTVT.

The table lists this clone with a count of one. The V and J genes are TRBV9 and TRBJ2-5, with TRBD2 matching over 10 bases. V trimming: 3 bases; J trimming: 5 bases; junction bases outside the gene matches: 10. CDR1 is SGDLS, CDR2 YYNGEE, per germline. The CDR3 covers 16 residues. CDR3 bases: TGTGCCAGCAGCGCGGGAGTAGCGGGGGGTATGGAGACCCAGTACTTC. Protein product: CASSAGVAGGMETQYF.

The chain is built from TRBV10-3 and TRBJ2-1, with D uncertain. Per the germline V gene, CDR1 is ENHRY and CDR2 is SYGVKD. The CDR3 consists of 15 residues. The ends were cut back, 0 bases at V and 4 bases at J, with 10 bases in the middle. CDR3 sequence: CAISESVATYNEQFF. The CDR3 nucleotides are TGTGCCATCAGTGAGTCGGTAGCTACGTACAATGAGCAGTTCTTC.

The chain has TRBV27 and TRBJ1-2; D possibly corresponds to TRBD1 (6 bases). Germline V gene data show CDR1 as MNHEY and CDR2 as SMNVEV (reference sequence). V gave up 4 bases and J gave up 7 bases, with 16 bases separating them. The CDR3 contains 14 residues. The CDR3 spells CASSSGGAGTGYTF. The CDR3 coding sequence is TGTGCCAGCAGTTCGGGGGGCGCCGGTACTGGCTACACCTTC.

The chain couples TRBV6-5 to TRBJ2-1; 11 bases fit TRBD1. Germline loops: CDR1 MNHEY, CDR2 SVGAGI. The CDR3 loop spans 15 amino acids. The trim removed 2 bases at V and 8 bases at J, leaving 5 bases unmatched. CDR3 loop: CASSYRQDRGHEQFF. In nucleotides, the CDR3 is TGTGCCAGCAGTTACCGCCAGGACAGGGGGCATGAGCAGTTCTTC.

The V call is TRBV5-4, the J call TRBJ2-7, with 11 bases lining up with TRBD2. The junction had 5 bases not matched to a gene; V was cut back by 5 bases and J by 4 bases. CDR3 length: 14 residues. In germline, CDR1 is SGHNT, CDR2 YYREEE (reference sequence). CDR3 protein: CASSYSGRAYEQYF. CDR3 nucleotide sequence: TGTGCCAGCAGTTATAGCGGGAGGGCTTACGAGCAGTACTTC.